This is a list of T cell receptor beta chains from one sample in a study of shared clonotypes between healthy human individuals. Sequenced by immunoSEQ multiplex PCR; TCRdb stores in-frame clones only, minus some. Found here are 530,000 or so clones, nearly 80% of them singletons; the top ten hold under 15%. Sequenced input: PBMCs. These receptors came from a woman aged 40 to 50 in good health. Some clones in this sample may be carry-over from other donors' samples. The CDR3 runs from the conserved cysteine through the conserved F or W. D genes are given only for firm matches. Part of the rows lack a size; the others show once, few, many or a class for expanded clones.

d_call	v_call	j_call	clone_size	cdr3_nt	cdr3_aa
TRBD2	TRBV4-3	TRBJ2-1	many	TGCGCCAGCAGCCAAGAGCCGGTGACTAGCAAGTTCTTC	CASSQEPVTSKFF
NA	TRBV28	TRBJ2-1	NA	TGTGCCAGCAGTCGAGACGGCTACAATGAGCAGTTCTTC	CASSRDGYNEQFF
TRBD1	TRBV28	TRBJ2-7	NA	TGTGCCAGCAGCCCCCCTCCGGGACAGGGGGGGTACGAGCAGTACTTC	CASSPPPGQGGYEQYF
TRBD1	TRBV11-2	TRBJ2-3	NA	TGTGCCAGCAGCCCCCAGGGGGACAGGGTGGGTACAGATACGCAGTATTTT	CASSPQGDRVGTDTQYF
NA	TRBV6-1	TRBJ1-2	NA	TGTGCCAGCAGAGGGAGCGGCAGCTTCAACTATGGCTACACCTTC	CASRGSGSFNYGYTF
NA	TRBV28	TRBJ1-1	NA	TGTGCCAGCAGGACAGGACCGAACACTGAAGCTTTCTTT	CASRTGPNTEAFF
TRBD1	TRBV15	TRBJ2-1	many	TGTGCCACCAGCAGGGAGGGACAGGGGGGATACAATGAGCAGTTCTTC	CATSREGQGGYNEQFF
NA	TRBV5-1	TRBJ2-7	many	TGCGCCAGCAGCTTGGAAGGGGTCCCACCCTCCTACGAGCAGTACTTC	CASSLEGVPPSYEQYF
NA	TRBV5-1	TRBJ2-1	NA	TGCGCCAGCAGCTTGGGGGGCTCAGGACTTGTTAATGAGCAGTTCTTC	CASSLGGSGLVNEQFF
TRBD2	TRBV28	TRBJ2-1	NA	TGTGCCAGCAGTCCGACTAGCGTCTACAGCTCCTACAATGAGCAGTTCTTC	CASSPTSVYSSYNEQFF
NA	TRBV9	TRBJ2-3	NA	TGTGCCAGCAGCGTAGCCGGCACAGATACGCAGTATTTT	CASSVAGTDTQYF
NA	TRBV21-1	TRBJ2-5	once	TGTGCCAGCAGCAGGGGGACCCGGGCGGGAGAGACCCAGTACTTC	CASSRGTRAGETQYF
TRBD1	TRBV18	TRBJ1-2	few	TGTGCCAGCTCACCAGACAGGGGTCGTGGCTACACCTTC	CASSPDRGRGYTF
NA	TRBV5-4	TRBJ2-7	NA	TGTGCCAGCAGCTTGGAGCTGGGAAGCTCCTACGAGCAGTACTTC	CASSLELGSSYEQYF
TRBD1	TRBV5-1	TRBJ2-1	NA	TGCGCCAGCAGCTTGGATCGGACAGGGGGGCTCCGGGAGCAGTTCTTC	CASSLDRTGGLREQFF
NA	TRBV4-1	TRBJ2-3	NA	TGCGCCAGCTCCCGGGCAGGGTTTGATTCGCAGTATTTT	CASSRAGFDSQYF
NA	TRBV7-3	TRBJ2-7	NA	TGTGCCAGCAGCCTAATGGGGGCCTACGAGCAGTACTTC	CASSLMGAYEQYF
TRBD2	TRBV7-7	TRBJ2-1	NA	TGTGCTAGCAGCTTAAGCGGGAGTGGCAATGAGCAGTTCTTC	CASSLSGSGNEQFF
TRBD1	TRBV10-3	TRBJ2-2	once	TGTGCCATCAGTACAGGGGCTAACACCGGGGAGCTGTTTTTT	CAISTGANTGELFF
NA	TRBV2	TRBJ2-2	NA	TGTGCCAGCAGTTATATCGGGGACACCGGGGAGCTGTTTTTT	CASSYIGDTGELFF
NA	TRBV30	TRBJ2-7	NA	TGTGCCTGGAGTGAATTCACATCCCGAGACGAGCAGTACTTC	CAWSEFTSRDEQYF
NA	TRBV21-1	TRBJ2-7	NA	TGTGCCAGCAGCAAAACCAGGGGCGCGGAGGGCTACGAGCAGTACTTC	CASSKTRGAEGYEQYF
NA	TRBV11-2	TRBJ2-7	few	TGTGCCAGCAGCTTAGTTGGGACAACCTACGAGCAGTACTTC	CASSLVGTTYEQYF
NA	TRBV29-1	TRBJ2-7	NA	TGCAGCGTCGGGGGACTTCGGGAGATCGAGCAGTACTTC	CSVGGLREIEQYF
TRBD1	TRBV2	TRBJ1-1	NA	TGTGCCAGCAGGCCAGGGGGCCCTTGGGACACTGAAGCTTTCTTT	CASRPGGPWDTEAFF
TRBD2	TRBV19	TRBJ2-1	NA	TGTGCCAGTAGTATAACTAGCGGGCAGATCAACAATGAGCAGTTCTTC	CASSITSGQINNEQFF
TRBD1	TRBV25-1	TRBJ1-4	once	TGTGCCAGCAGTGGCGGACAGGCGGATAATGAAAAACTGTTTTTT	CASSGGQADNEKLFF
TRBD2	TRBV29-1	TRBJ2-1	NA	TGCAGCGTGCGGACTAGCGGGAGGGCCGATGAGCAGTTCTTC	CSVRTSGRADEQFF
NA	TRBV6-1	TRBJ1-5	NA	TGTGCCAGCACCTTGGCGGGGGGCTCGGATCAGCCCCAGCATTTT	CASTLAGGSDQPQHF
NA	TRBV30	TRBJ1-2	NA	TGTGCCTGGAGTCGCCGGGCCCGCTCTAACTATGGCTACACCTTC	CAWSRRARSNYGYTF
NA	TRBV5-4	TRBJ2-4	NA	TGTGCCAGCAGCTTTGACCCTGCCAAAAACATTCAGTACTTC	CASSFDPAKNIQYF
TRBD1	TRBV5-1	TRBJ2-5	NA	TGCGCCAGCAGCTACGGGACAGGGGTAGAGACCCAGTACTTC	CASSYGTGVETQYF
NA	TRBV2	TRBJ2-5	NA	TGTGCCAGCAGCCCCGGGAGAACGGAGACCCAGTACTTC	CASSPGRTETQYF
NA	TRBV5-1	TRBJ2-7	NA	TGCGCCAGCAGCTTGGGGGCCTTCTCCTACGAGCAGTACTTC	CASSLGAFSYEQYF
TRBD1	TRBV28	TRBJ1-1	NA	TGTGCCACCACCCAGGACAGGGGAGAAATGAACACTGAAGCTTTCTTT	CATTQDRGEMNTEAFF
TRBD1	TRBV25-1	TRBJ2-7	NA	TGTGCCAGCCGGGGACAGGCGGAATACGAGCAGTACTTC	CASRGQAEYEQYF
NA	TRBV19	TRBJ2-6	once	TGTGCCAGTAGTACCGGACAGTATTCTGGGGCCAACGTCCTGACTTTC	CASSTGQYSGANVLTF
NA	TRBV9	TRBJ2-3	NA	TGTGCCAGCAGCTCCCCGACGGGGAGCACAGATACGCAGTATTTT	CASSSPTGSTDTQYF
NA	TRBV10-3	TRBJ1-1	NA	TGTGCCATCAGTGAGGTTGCCGAGGAAGCTTTCTTT	CAISEVAEEAFF
TRBD1	TRBV11-1	TRBJ2-5	NA	TGTGCCAGCAGGGGGACAGGGGTAGAGACCCAGTACTTC	CASRGTGVETQYF
TRBD1	TRBV5-6	TRBJ1-1	few	TGTGCCAGCAGCGTGGGACAGCTGAACACTGAAGCTTTCTTT	CASSVGQLNTEAFF
NA	TRBV5-1	TRBJ2-1	NA	TGCGCCAGCAGCCTACAAGACAGTGAGCAGTTCTTC	CASSLQDSEQFF